The next 8 T cell receptor beta chains were all read from a single sample in a study of HIV-infected patients and healthy controls (dated by TCRdb to the mid-2010s). The receptor library was made with 5' RACE. TCRdb shows the sequencer as Illumina MiSeq. Reverse transcription of about 550 ng RNA was performed with SuperScript III using primers directed against the alpha and beta constant regions. Separate alpha and beta chain libraries were generated by chain-specific third strand synthesis with multiplexing indices. TCRdb reworked the public reads: Q25 trimming with fastp, MiXCR clone assembly, productive beta chains retained. When rows share a CDR3 protein, they turn into one entry using the most common DNA and genes. For this sample there are 4,500 to 6,000 distinct CDR3 sequences; about 8.8% appear just once. The ten top clones hold about 24% of the sample. After antiretroviral therapy began, follow-up blood was collected from HIV-infected patients roughly three months, about 14 weeks, later. Since whole blood was used without any cell fractionation, the repertoire reflected all peripheral T cells in unsorted form.

Sequenced here: blood, sampled during antiretroviral therapy. Source of these receptors: an adult with HIV infection.

This clonotype was detected ten times or more. The V call is TRBV2, the J call TRBJ1-1, with D hard to call. Germline V gene data show CDR1 as SNHLY and CDR2 as FYNNEI. V shed 7 bases and J shed 1 base, with 10 bases lying between them. The CDR3 is made up of 13 amino acids. CDR3 loop: CASIKDGNTEAFF. CDR3 coding DNA: TGTGCCAGCATTAAAGACGGGAACACTGAAGCTTTCTTT.

In this sample, this clonotype turned up a few times. The chain uses TRBV7-8 and TRBJ2-1; 12 bases agree with TRBD2. The V gene's germline CDR1 is SGHVS and CDR2 FQNEAQ. J gave up 5 bases and V 5 bases, and 7 bases lay outside the gene matches. The CDR3 loop spans 16 amino acids. CDR3 loop: CASSTLAGGPDNEQFF. CDR3 coding DNA: TGTGCCAGCAGCACCCTAGCGGGGGGGCCAGACAATGAGCAGTTCTTC.

This clonotype has a count of ten or more. J is TRBJ2-3 and V is TRBV7-9; 10 nucleotides align to TRBD2. Looked up from germline, CDR1 is SEHNR and CDR2 is FQNEAQ (reference sequence). Trimming removed 5 bases from V and 0 bases from J; junction bases left unmatched: 2. The CDR3 runs 15 residues. The CDR3 is CASSASGSSTDTQYF. The DNA of the CDR3 is TGTGCCAGCAGCGCTAGCGGGAGTAGCACAGATACGCAGTATTTT.

The chain employs TRBV7-9 and TRBJ1-1; the D is unclear. Trimming shortened V by 4 bases and J by 0 bases, and 18 bases separated the two germline ends. The CDR3 has 17 residues. The germline V gene has CDR1 SEHNR and CDR2 FQNEAQ (reference sequence). CDR3 sequence (DNA): TGTGCCAGCAGCTCACCGCTGGGGTATACGATGAACACTGAAGCTTTCTTT. It codes for CASSSPLGYTMNTEAFF.

This clonotype is termed large (0.1 to 1%). This chain connects TRBV6-2 or TRBV6-3 to TRBJ2-6, with D maybe TRBD1 (6 bases). Germline-derived CDR1 and CDR2 are MNHEY and SVGEGT. The CDR3 covers 14 residues. V was clipped by 4 bases and J by 4 bases, with 8 bases between them. The CDR3 region is CASSLGAGANVLTF. The DNA of the CDR3 is TGTGCCAGCAGTTTGGGGGCCGGGGCCAACGTCCTGACTTTC.

Of note for this clonotype: At one boundary the junction diverges from the germline segment, which might be a read error. The J gene is TRBJ1-2, the V gene TRBV4-2; 9 bases agree with TRBD1. Per germline, CDR1 LGHNA and CDR2 YNFKEQ. This CDR3 comprises 14 residues. CDR3 region: CASSQGTGRYGYTF. CDR3 sequence (DNA): TGTGCCAGCAGTCAAGGGACAGGGCGCTATGGCTACACCTTC.

In its sample, this clonotype is medium-sized. The genes are TRBV12-3 or TRBV12-4 and TRBJ1-2; a possible D gene is TRBD1 (5 bases). V was trimmed by 3 bases and J by 3 bases, leaving 14 bases between them. There are 15 residues in the CDR3. The CDR3: CASSLTDGGYYGYTF. The CDR3 DNA is TGTGCCAGCAGTTTGACTGACGGGGGGTACTATGGCTACACCTTC.

Within the sample, this clonotype is medium-sized. The CDR3 sequence: CSARSGQGVETQYF. Here the CDR3 DNA reads TGCAGTGCCAGGTCGGGACAGGGGGTCGAGACCCAGTACTTC. This sequence joins TRBV20-1 and TRBJ2-5, with 11 bases lining up with TRBD1. Trimming removed 6 bases from V and 5 bases from J; junction bases left unmatched: 8. Germline assignment: CDR1 DFQATT and CDR2 SNEGSKA (reference sequence). The CDR3 spans 14 residues.